The 4 T cell receptor beta chains presented below share a single source sample, sequenced in a study of cytotoxic CD8 clonotypes in ibrutinib-treated CLL. Profiling relied on immunoSEQ multiplex PCR, and the TCRdb table lists in-frame clones only, not all of them. The sample yields approximately 50,000 clones, roughly 49% seen once. Here the sequenced sample was PBMCs, taken at disease progression, from a patient treated with ibrutinib. The source is a human donor with chronic lymphocytic leukemia.

The rearrangement joins TRBV7-3 to TRBJ2-3; 7 nucleotides align to TRBD2. This CDR3 has 15 amino acids. Germline CDR1 SGHTA, CDR2 FQGTGA. V lost 1 base to trimming and J lost 4 bases; unmatched junction nucleotides: 5. The CDR3: CASSLISGRPDTQYF. CDR3 in DNA: TGTGCCAGCAGCTTAATTTCCGGGAGGCCAGATACGCAGTATTTT.

This sequence joins TRBV15 and TRBJ1-2; 8 bases match TRBD1. Germline V gives CDR1 LNHNV, CDR2 YYDKDF (reference sequence). The length of the CDR3 is 15 residues. Trimming cost V 0 bases and J 6 bases; bases outside gene matches: 6. This CDR3 is CATSRDSGQGHGYTF. In nucleotides, the CDR3 is TGTGCCACCAGCAGAGATTCTGGACAGGGACATGGCTACACCTTC. Together with reference TRBV15 and TRBJ1-2, the CDR3 gives the full variable domain: DAMVIQNPRYQVTQFGKPVTLSCSQTLNHNVMYWYQQKSSQAPKLLFHYYDKDFNNEADTPDNFQSRRPNTSFCFLDIRSPGLGDTAMYLCATSRDSGQGHGYTFGSGTRLTVV.

This clone was counted ten times or more. This rearrangement joins TRBV10-3 to TRBJ1-1; D is ambiguous. Between the trimmed V and J ends, which lost 7 bases and 3 bases, there was a span of 15 bases. CDR1 is ENHRY, CDR2 SYGVKD, per germline. The CDR3 spans 14 residues. The CDR3 sequence is CAIKLTRSDTEAFF. CDR3 nucleotides: TGTGCCATCAAATTGACTCGGTCCGACACTGAAGCTTTCTTT.

This clone occurred a few times. This chain connects TRBV19 to TRBJ2-7; D is perhaps TRBD1 (6 bases). This CDR3 has 17 residues. Germline V CDR1 and CDR2: LNHDA, SQIVND (reference sequence). V dropped 4 bases and J dropped 0 bases, with 19 bases sitting between them. CDR3 residues: CASSTKPGQGSSYEQYF. Here the CDR3 DNA reads TGTGCCAGTAGTACTAAACCGGGACAAGGGAGCTCCTACGAGCAGTACTTC.